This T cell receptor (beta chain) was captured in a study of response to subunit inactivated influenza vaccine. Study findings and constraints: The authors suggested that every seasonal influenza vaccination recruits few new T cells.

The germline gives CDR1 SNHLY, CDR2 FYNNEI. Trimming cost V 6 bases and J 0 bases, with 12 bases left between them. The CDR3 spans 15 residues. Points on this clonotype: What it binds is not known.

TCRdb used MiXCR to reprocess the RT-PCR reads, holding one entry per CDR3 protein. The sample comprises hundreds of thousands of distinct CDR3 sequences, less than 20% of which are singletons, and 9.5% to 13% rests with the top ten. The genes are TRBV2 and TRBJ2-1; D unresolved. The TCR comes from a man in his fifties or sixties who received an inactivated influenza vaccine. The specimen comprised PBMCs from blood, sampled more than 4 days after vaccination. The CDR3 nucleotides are TGTGCCAGCAGGACTCCTGTAGTCTCCTACAATGAGCAGTTCTTC. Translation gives CASRTPVVSYNEQFF.